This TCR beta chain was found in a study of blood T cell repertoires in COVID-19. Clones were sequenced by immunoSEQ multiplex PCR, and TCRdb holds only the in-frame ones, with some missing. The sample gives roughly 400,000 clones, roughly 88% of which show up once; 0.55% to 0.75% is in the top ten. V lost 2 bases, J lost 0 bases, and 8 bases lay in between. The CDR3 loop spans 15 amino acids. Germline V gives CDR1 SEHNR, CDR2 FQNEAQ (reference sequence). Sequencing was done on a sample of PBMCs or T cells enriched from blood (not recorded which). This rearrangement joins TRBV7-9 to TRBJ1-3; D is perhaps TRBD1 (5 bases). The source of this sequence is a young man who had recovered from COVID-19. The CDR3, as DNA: TGTGCCAGCAGCTTACCGGGGGTCTCTGGAAACACCATATATTTT. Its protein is CASSLPGVSGNTIYF. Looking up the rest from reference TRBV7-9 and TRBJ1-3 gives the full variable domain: DTGVSQNPRHKITKRGQNVTFRCDPISEHNRLYWYRQTLGQGPEFLTYFQNEAQLEKSRLLSDRFSAERPKGSFSTLEIQRTEQGDSAMYLCASSLPGVSGNTIYFGEGSWLTVV.